One and the same sample provided the 23 T cell receptor beta chains below, sequenced in a study of blood T cells in healthy people across ages. A second PCR of 7 to 11 cycles used a sample-barcoded 5' primer and a J-beta primer mix. TCRdb re-called the 5' RACE reads through MiXCR, storing one row per CDR3 protein. The sample has approximately 880,000 distinct CDR3 sequences, about 44% seen once. Sequencing was done on a sample of blood. These TCRs come from a man aged 25 to 40 in good health.

The V gene is TRBV4-1, the J gene TRBJ2-1, with TRBD1 as a possible D gene (6 bases). The DNA matches TRBJ2-7 better at its end, which makes the J call doubtful. The CDR3 length is 15 residues. The germline gives CDR1 MGHRA, CDR2 YSYEKL. The CDR3 sequence: CASSQPRDRSHEQYF. The CDR3 DNA reads as TGCGCCAGCAGCCAACCCCGCGACAGGTCCCACGAGCAGTACTTC.

V is TRBV3-1 and J is TRBJ2-1; D not resolved. Trimming cost V 0 bases and J 9 bases, with 9 bases left between them. Germline V lookup: CDR1 LGHDT, CDR2 YNNKEL (reference sequence). This CDR3 contains 13 residues. CDR3 coding DNA: TGTGCCAGCAGCCAAGAATTGTTTGGTGAGCAGTTCTTC. As protein: CASSQELFGEQFF.

J is TRBJ2-5 and V is TRBV7-2; TRBD2 aligns across 10 bases. CDR1 and CDR2 from the germline V gene are SGHTA and FQGNSA. V lost 1 base and J lost 4; bases outside the gene matches: 3. The CDR3 consists of 15 residues. CDR3 DNA sequence: TGTGCCAGCAGCTTAGAGCGGGGGGGCGGAGAGACCCAGTACTTC. This gives the protein CASSLERGGGETQYF.

The table lists this clonotype with many counts. The chain has TRBV4-2 and TRBJ2-3; 12 positions agree with TRBD2. V shed 3 bases, J shed 6 bases, and the junction held 10 bases outside the gene matches. Germline assignment: CDR1 LGHNA and CDR2 YNFKEQ. The CDR3 contains 17 residues. The CDR3 region has the DNA TGTGCCAGCAGCCAGATGGACCTAGCGGGGGGGCCCGATACGCAGTATTTT. Protein: CASSQMDLAGGPDTQYF.

A few counts support this clonotype. The rearrangement joins TRBV5-1 to TRBJ2-3; a possible D gene is TRBD1 (6 bases). There are 15 residues in the CDR3. The V end lost 3 bases, the J end lost 4 bases, and 15 bases lay between the germline ends. Germline values: CDR1 SGHRS, CDR2 YFSETQ. The DNA of the CDR3 is TGCGCCAGCAGCTCTCGACAGGCCTCCGCAGATACGCAGTATTTT. Protein: CASSSRQASADTQYF.

The genes are TRBV29-1 and TRBJ2-7; D is undetermined. This CDR3 is 13 amino acids long. Germline values: CDR1 SQVTM, CDR2 ANQGSEA. Trimming left V 1 base short and J 1 base short, with 8 bases between. The DNA for the CDR3 is TGCAGCGTTGAAGTGGCGGTATCCTACGAGCAGTACTTC. This encodes CSVEVAVSYEQYF.

V is TRBV20-1 and J is TRBJ1-5, with TRBD1 as a possible D gene (6 bases). The V gene's germline CDR1 is DFQATT and CDR2 SNEGSKA (reference sequence). With 6 bases removed from V and 2 bases from J, the gap between germline ends came to 20 bases. The CDR3 has 16 residues. The CDR3 coding sequence is TGCAGTGCCACAGACAGGCCTGGTATAGGCAATCAGCCCCAGCATTTT. Residues: CSATDRPGIGNQPQHF.

Concerning this clonotype: A much larger clone is a single base away; this may be a read error. The CDR3 DNA reads as TGTGCCAGCGGATTGCAGGGACCCTCCTACAATGAGCAGTACTTC. This encodes CASGLQGPSYNEQYF. This rearrangement joins TRBV11-1 to TRBJ2-1, with D perhaps given as TRBD1 or TRBD2 (5 bases each). The J call may be in error: the DNA end matches TRBJ2-7 better. The CDR3 consists of 15 residues. Germline V gene lookup returns CDR1 SGHAT and CDR2 FQDESV (reference sequence).

CDR3 in DNA: TGCAGTGTTTGGGACAGGGAGCGCGGCTACACCTTC. Encoded protein: CSVWDRERGYTF. The chain uses TRBV20-1 and TRBJ1-2, with TRBD1 identical over 9 bases. The CDR3 consists of 12 residues. In germline, CDR1 is DFQATT, CDR2 SNEGSKA (reference sequence). Unmatched junction bases numbered 8, after V lost 7 bases and J lost 8 bases.

This clonotype was picked up a small number of times. This chain uses TRBV4-3 with TRBJ2-7, with a weak D call TRBD2 (5 bases). The germline V and J ends were trimmed by 0 bases and 5 bases, with 17 bases remaining between them. Germline assignment: CDR1 LGHNA and CDR2 YSLEER. This CDR3 comprises 16 residues. The CDR3 DNA sequence: TGCGCCAGCAGCCAAGATGGAGGTGCCGGAAACAACGAGCAGTACTTC. Protein product: CASSQDGGAGNNEQYF.

The V and J genes are TRBV28 and TRBJ2-3; TRBD2 agrees at 7 bases. The V gene's germline CDR1 is MDHEN and CDR2 SYDVKM. The J segment lost 0 bases and the V segment lost 8 bases, leaving 8 bases of the junction unmatched. The CDR3 is 15 residues long. The CDR3 loop is CASAWGAGSTDTQYF. CDR3 nucleotide sequence: TGTGCCAGCGCCTGGGGAGCGGGGAGCACAGATACGCAGTATTTT.

This clonotype has just a few counts. An end of the junction does not agree with germline; a read error may underlie this. The chain is built from TRBV4-1 and TRBJ1-4; the match to TRBD1 covers 8 bases. The CDR3 runs 14 residues. Germline CDR1 reads MGHRA; CDR2 reads YSYEKL. The CDR3 sequence is CASSLPGQAEKLFF. CDR3 nucleotide sequence: TGCGCCAGCAGCCTTCCGGGACAGGCTGAAAAGCTGTTTTTT.

This clonotype was counted between two and nine times. The CDR3, as DNA: TGTGCCAGCAGTTTTCACGCTCGGGGCAGGGCGGACCAAGAGACCCAGTACTTC. Translated: CASSFHARGRADQETQYF. V and J are TRBV27 and TRBJ2-5; D tentatively fits TRBD1 or TRBD2 (5 bases each). The CDR3 spans 18 residues. Germline lookup yields CDR1 MNHEY and CDR2 SMNVEV (reference sequence). Trimming took 3 bases from V and 0 from J, leaving 20 bases between them.

The genes are TRBV9 and TRBJ1-2, with 8 positions matching TRBD1. CDR1 and CDR2 from the germline V gene are SGDLS and YYNGEE. The CDR3 is 14 residues long. The trim removed 4 bases at V and 1 base at J, leaving 3 bases unmatched. CDR3 bases: TGTGCCAGCAGCATGACAGGGGATAACTATGGCTACACCTTC. Amino acids: CASSMTGDNYGYTF.

The rearrangement links TRBV10-3 to TRBJ1-5; maybe TRBD1 (5 bases). V was cut by 6 bases and J by 7 bases, with 25 bases left in between. The CDR3 runs to 17 residues. Germline V gene data show CDR1 as ENHRY and CDR2 as SYGVKD. CDR3 DNA: TGTGCCATCAGCACGAGATCCGGGACCACAGACGGACAGCCCCAGCATTTT. Translation: CAISTRSGTTDGQPQHF.

This clonotype was seen at least ten times. The chain combines TRBV7-9 with TRBJ2-3, with 11 bases that match TRBD2. After removal of 3 bases from V and 2 bases from J, the junction contained 1 base not matched to a gene. Germline-derived CDR1 and CDR2 are SEHNR and FQNEAQ (reference sequence). The length of the CDR3 is 15 residues. CDR3 DNA sequence: TGTGCCAGCAGCTTTAGCGGGGGGGCCACAGATACGCAGTATTTT. Translating gives CASSFSGGATDTQYF.

On this clonotype itself: At one end the junction does not follow the germline gene, possibly because of a read error. CDR3 coding DNA: TGTGCCAGCAGCTTAGCGCCCCCGGGGAGCTCCGACAATGAGCAGTTCTTC. It yields the protein CASSLAPPGSSDNEQFF. This chain uses TRBV7-2 with TRBJ2-1; tentatively, D is TRBD2 (5 bases). This CDR3 has 17 residues. Germline V gene sequence: CDR1 SGHTA, CDR2 FQGNSA.

This clonotype was detected only a few times. This chain connects TRBV4-1 to TRBJ2-7; D is unresolved. CDR1 MGHRA and CDR2 YSYEKL come from the germline V gene. V dropped 1 base and J dropped 3 bases, with 7 bases sitting between them. This CDR3 has 13 amino acids. This CDR3 is CASSQGFVYEQYF. CDR3 sequence (DNA): TGCGCCAGCAGCCAAGGGTTCGTCTACGAGCAGTACTTC.

This chain links TRBV9 with TRBJ2-7, with D uncertain. Trimming took off 5 bases at V and 5 bases at J, with 8 bases between the two ends. This CDR3 spans 11 amino acids. Germline V CDR1 and CDR2: SGDLS, YYNGEE. Here the CDR3 reads CASSASDEQYF. The DNA for the CDR3 is TGTGCCAGCAGTGCATCCGACGAGCAGTACTTC.

Remarks on this clonotype: One end of the junction does not line up with germline, which may come from a read error. The V and J genes are TRBV28 and TRBJ2-5; TRBD1 matches 10 bases. TRBJ2-7 matches the DNA end more closely, so the J call is doubtful. The germline CDR1 and CDR2 sequences are MDHEN and SYDVKM. There are 15 residues in the CDR3. The CDR3, as DNA: TGTACCAGCAGTTCGGTGGGACAGGGGAAATACGAGCAGTACTTC. As protein: CTSSSVGQGKYEQYF.

The rearrangement joins TRBV4-3 to TRBJ2-3; D assignment may be TRBD1 or TRBD2 (5 bases each). The germline V gene has CDR1 LGHNA and CDR2 YSLEER. Trimming shortened V by 5 bases and J by 5 bases, and 11 bases separated the two germline ends. CDR3 length: 13 residues. Written as DNA, the CDR3 is TGCGCCAGCAGCTACGGGGACGGAGATACGCAGTATTTT. Translation: CASSYGDGDTQYF.

This sequence joins TRBV9 and TRBJ2-4, with D possibly being TRBD1 (6 bases). Germline values: CDR1 SGDLS, CDR2 YYNGEE. The CDR3 has 15 amino acids. V shed 3 bases and J shed 3 bases, with 13 bases lying between them. This CDR3 reads CASSGTGYNKNIQYF. CDR3 sequence (DNA): TGTGCCAGCAGCGGCACAGGGTATAACAAAAACATTCAGTACTTC.

The chain links TRBV29-1 to TRBJ2-1; no reliable D call. V lost 8 bases and J lost 0, with 5 bases in between. This CDR3 contains 11 residues. Germline CDR1 reads SQVTM; CDR2 reads ANQGSEA. CDR3 in amino acids: CSLVSYNEQFF. CDR3 bases: TGCAGCCTTGTCTCCTACAATGAGCAGTTCTTC.